This TCR beta chain derives from a study of PD-1 blockade in classical Hodgkin lymphoma. Profiled with immunoSEQ multiplex PCR; TCRdb holds only in-frame clones, not every one. The table records tens of thousands of clones, around 78% of them present only once. All patients experienced relapse after autologous stem cell transplantation, and brentuximab vedotin exposure was variable. Germline assignment: CDR1 SGHRS and CDR2 YFSETQ. Trimming took off 4 bases at V and 5 bases at J, with 12 bases between the two ends. This CDR3 is 13 amino acids long. The TCR was taken from a human donor with classical Hodgkin lymphoma. V gene TRBV5-1 combines with J gene TRBJ1-1; D is uncertain. This material consisted of peripheral blood mononuclear cells (PBMCs), taken before the second cycle of nivolumab. The CDR3 loop reads CASSIRLETEAFF. CDR3 DNA sequence: TGCGCCAGCAGCATCCGACTGGAGACTGAAGCTTTCTTT.